This TCR beta chain originates from a study of CD8 T cells in Susac syndrome (dated by TCRdb to the late 2010s). Describing the broader study: Repertoire sequencing was used to test whether CD8+ T cell activation and differentiation in Susac syndrome was antigen driven. The clonality of the CD8+ T cell repertoire was compared across approximately twelve healthy donors, roughly 14 Susac syndrome patients and 15 multiple sclerosis patients. The full study reports these points: The TCR sequencing and HLA analysis was acknowledged to have included a relatively small number of individuals.

There are 14 amino acids in the CDR3, from cysteine to phenylalanine inclusive. This entry keeps only the CDR3 DNA: 42 bases, framed from base 1. The CDR1 and CDR2 encoded by the germline V gene are SGDLS and YYNGEE. Clipping removes 0 bases from V and 3 bases from J, with 3 as the unmatched junction base count. Notes on this clonotype: Its antigen is currently not known. Base qualities were left out, and no much larger clone turns up one base away.

RNA was extracted with the RNeasy kit and about 0.5 to 1 ug was reverse transcribed using random hexamers. The immunoSEQ multiplex PCR assay, which covers 54 Vbeta and 13 Jbeta segments, was used to amplify TCR beta CDR3 regions. PCR amplification bias was corrected by using a synthetic template baseline for primer optimization and computational correction. On the study's bioinformatics: Reads were annotated to V, D and J genes per IMGT and analyzed with immunoSEQ Analyzer, keeping only productive sequences. To calculate clonality, Shannon entropy was normalized by log2 of the number of productive unique sequences and then subtracted from one. Public and private clones were assessed among the 100 most prevalent clones of each patient and control. Susac-specific clones were defined as absent from healthy and MS cohorts, over a thousand published viral clones and other ImmuneACCESS disease sequences. The public reads were reprocessed in TCRdb via fastp at Q25 and MiXCR, keeping in-frame beta chains. Rows with one shared CDR3 protein collapse into an entry with the most common genes and DNA. TCRdb's processing, not the study's, gives the V and J calls here. The table for this sample lists roughly 150,000 distinct CDR3 sequences; 95% to 96% of them were counted only once. The ten largest clones represent 0.14% to 0.15% of the sample.

Peripheral blood CD8+ and CD4+ T cells from healthy donors, Susac syndrome patients and multiple sclerosis patients were profiled by high-throughput TCR beta sequencing. Treatment-naive patients with stable or active relapsing-remitting disease fulfilling revised McDonald criteria were used as multiple sclerosis controls. Bulk CD8+ and CD4+ T cells were purified by magnetic negative isolation, while CD8+ TEMRA cells were enriched using FACS. Blood was drawn into EDTA tubes, processed within 24 hours, and PBMCs were isolated by density gradient centrifugation. PBMCs destined for TCR sequencing were cryopreserved in liquid nitrogen and later thawed in a 37 °C water bath. Purity of sorted or isolated CD4+, CD8+ and CD8+ TEMRA cells was at least 90%.

This TCR was sampled from a human donor with multiple sclerosis. What was sequenced was CD8+ T cells from PBMCs. The chain is assembled from TRBV9 and TRBJ2-7; TRBD1 aligns with 7 central bases. This receptor has the CDR3 CASSVADRDYEQYF. The DNA is as follows: TGTGCCAGCAGCGTAGCCGACAGGGACTACGAGCAGTACTTC.